The clone carrying this T cell receptor beta chain was observed a single time. CDR3 length equals 14 residues. V lost 4 bases and J lost 4, with 13 bases in between. CDR1 is ENHRY, CDR2 SYGVKD, per germline. This sample stems from a study of long-term antiretroviral therapy in people with HIV. In the study overall: Of all samples, the earliest predate the 2015 immediate-ART recommendation by about a decade.

At least one PBMC sample before ART and at least two after were required. Researchers report immunoSEQ v3.0 was run at survey level. The repertoire was sequenced with immunoSEQ multiplex PCR; TCRdb's copy has only in-frame clones and lacks some. The top ten hold 7.2% of the sample, which has 20,000 to 25,000 clones, 81% seen once. V gene TRBV10-3 combines with J gene TRBJ1-2; perhaps TRBD1 as D (5 bases). Sequenced here: unsorted PBMCs, sampled 1.5 years after starting antiretroviral therapy. The receptor was derived from a young man with HIV. In DNA, the CDR3 is TGTGCCATCAGTGCAGTAGGGACGGGCTATGGCTACACCTTC. It specifies CAISAVGTGYGYTF.